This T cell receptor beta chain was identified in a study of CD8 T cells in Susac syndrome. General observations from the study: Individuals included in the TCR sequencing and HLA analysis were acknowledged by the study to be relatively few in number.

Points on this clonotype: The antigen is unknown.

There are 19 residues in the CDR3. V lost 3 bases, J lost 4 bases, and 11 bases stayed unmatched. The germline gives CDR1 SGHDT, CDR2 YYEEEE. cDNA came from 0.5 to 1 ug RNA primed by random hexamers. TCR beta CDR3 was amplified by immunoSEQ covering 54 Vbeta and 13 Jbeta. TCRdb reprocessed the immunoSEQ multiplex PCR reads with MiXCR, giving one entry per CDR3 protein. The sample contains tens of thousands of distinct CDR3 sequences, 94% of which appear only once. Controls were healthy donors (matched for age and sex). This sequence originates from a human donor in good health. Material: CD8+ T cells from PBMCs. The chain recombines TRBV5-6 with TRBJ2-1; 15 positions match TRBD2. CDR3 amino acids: CASSSGRTSGGAFYNEQFF. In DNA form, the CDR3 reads TGTGCCAGCAGCTCCGGCCGGACTAGCGGGGGGGCGTTTTACAATGAGCAGTTCTTC.